A single sample gave rise to the 18 T cell receptor beta chains below, sequenced in a study of blood T cell repertoires in COVID-19 (dated by TCRdb to 2020 to 2021). The library was obtained by the immunoSEQ multiplex PCR assay. TCRdb retrieved this table from immuneACCESS and kept in-frame rearrangements only. Not all clones are present; in checked studies, unresolved V genes account for under half, and no reason is known for the remainder. This sample gives about 300,000 clones in total; more than 80% of them show up just once. In total, the top ten clones hold about 6% of the sample. The sample comprised peripheral blood. The receptor source for this set is a man between 18 and 35 years old who had recovered from COVID-19.

The genes are TRBV5-1 and TRBJ2-1; 8 nucleotides match TRBD2. The CDR3 is 16 amino acids. CDR1 SGHRS and CDR2 YFSETQ come from the germline V gene. V shed 0 bases and J 3 bases; nucleotides not matched to a gene: 5. CDR3 sequence: CASSLASGRIYNEQFF. CDR3 in DNA: TGCGCCAGCAGCTTGGCCAGCGGGAGAATCTACAATGAGCAGTTCTTC.

The chain links TRBV7-9 to TRBJ2-2; TRBD2 agrees at 7 bases. Trimming took 6 bases from V and 5 from J; bases not matched to a gene: 12. Per the germline V gene, CDR1 is SEHNR and CDR2 is FQNEAQ (reference sequence). This CDR3 region has 16 residues. CDR3 DNA: TGTGCCAGCAGTCATAAGCGGGGCAGGGAGACCGGGGAGCTGTTTTTT. Encoded protein: CASSHKRGRETGELFF.

This clone was detected only a few times. The chain is built from TRBV10-1 and TRBJ1-1; 8 bases match TRBD1. Per the germline V gene, CDR1 is WNHNN and CDR2 is SYGVQD (reference sequence). Germline trimming cut 5 bases from V and 4 bases from J; bases unmatched to any gene: 9. The length of the CDR3 is 15 residues. The CDR3 region is CASSPGTGPPTEAFF. The CDR3 coding sequence is TGCGCCAGCAGTCCCGGGACAGGACCGCCCACTGAAGCTTTCTTT.

The J gene is TRBJ1-2, the V gene TRBV2, with TRBD1 matching 8 bases. V was pared by 9 bases and J by 5 bases, with 5 bases of the junction left unmatched. Germline lookup yields CDR1 SNHLY and CDR2 FYNNEI. The CDR3 spans 12 residues. CDR3 in amino acids: CARDRADYGYTF. CDR3 in DNA: TGTGCCAGGGACAGGGCCGATTATGGCTACACCTTC.

The chain links TRBV10-3 to TRBJ1-5; the match to TRBD1 covers 8 bases. CDR3 length: 15 residues. The V segment lost 4 bases and the J segment 2 bases; nucleotides outside the gene matches: 4. Germline V gene lookup returns CDR1 ENHRY and CDR2 SYGVKD. This CDR3 is CAISVDREGNQPQHF. CDR3 sequence (DNA): TGTGCCATCAGTGTGGACAGGGAAGGCAATCAGCCCCAGCATTTT.

The V call is TRBV11-3, the J call TRBJ1-6; 8 bases agree with TRBD1. The V and J ends lost 0 bases and 0 bases, in that order; junction bases with no gene match: 13. Germline V CDR1 and CDR2: SGHNT, YENEEA. The CDR3 is 21 residues long. Written as DNA, the CDR3 is TGTGCCAGCAGCTTAGAGGGGGACAGGTCCACACCTAGCTCCTATAATTCACCCCTCCACTTT. It translates to CASSLEGDRSTPSSYNSPLHF.

The gene calls are TRBV19 and TRBJ1-1, with 8 bases matching TRBD1. Losses at the gene ends were 0 bases for V and 1 base for J; bases not matched to a gene: 1. CDR3 length: 15 amino acids. The germline V gene encodes CDR1 LNHDA and CDR2 SQIVND (reference sequence). CDR3 region: CASSIEDRANTEAFF. CDR3 in DNA: TGTGCCAGTAGTATAGAGGACAGGGCGAACACTGAAGCTTTCTTT.

The V and J genes are TRBV27 and TRBJ2-2; a possible D gene is TRBD1 (6 bases). The V gene's germline CDR1 is MNHEY and CDR2 SMNVEV (reference sequence). This CDR3 comprises 14 residues. Trimming took off 2 bases at V and 5 bases at J, with 9 bases between the two ends. The CDR3 reads CASSLQGYTGELFF. The CDR3 DNA is TGTGCCAGCAGTTTACAGGGGTATACCGGGGAGCTGTTTTTT.

With regard to this clone: A read error may produce the germline difference seen at one junction end. This chain links TRBV7-7 with TRBJ2-5, with D maybe TRBD1 (5 bases). The CDR3 runs 15 residues. CDR1 and CDR2 from the germline V gene are SSHAT and FNYEAQ (reference sequence). The CDR3: CASSPQQGARETQYF. The CDR3 DNA sequence: TGTGCTAGCAGCCCGCAGCAGGGCGCAAGGGAGACCCAGTACTTC.

The genes are TRBV5-1 and TRBJ2-3, with 10 bases aligning to TRBD2. This CDR3 region has 19 residues. Germline V gene data show CDR1 as SGHRS and CDR2 as YFSETQ. Germline trimming cut 2 bases from V and 1 base from J; bases unmatched to any gene: 13. This CDR3 is CASSFPTSGASKGTDTQYF. DNA of the CDR3: TGCGCCAGCAGCTTCCCTACTAGCGGGGCCAGCAAGGGCACAGATACGCAGTATTTT.

This chain joins TRBV28 and TRBJ2-3, with 8 bases lining up with TRBD2. The V gene end was trimmed by 3 bases and the J gene end by 4 bases; junction bases not matched to a gene: 15. The CDR3 totals 18 residues. CDR1 MDHEN and CDR2 SYDVKM come from the germline V gene. The CDR3, as DNA: TGTGCCAGCAGTTTGTCCCCGGGACTAGGATCCCTGTCAGATACGCAGTATTTT. Amino acids: CASSLSPGLGSLSDTQYF.

The rearrangement joins TRBV6-5 to TRBJ2-3; no reliable D call. The germline CDR1 and CDR2 sequences are MNHEY and SVGAGI. Trimming removed 6 bases from V and 4 bases from J, with 8 bases in between. CDR3 length: 12 residues. The CDR3 spells CASSSNADTQYF. The DNA for the CDR3 is TGTGCCAGCAGCTCTAACGCAGATACGCAGTATTTT.

The rearrangement joins TRBV19 to TRBJ1-6, with TRBD1 matching 7 bases. Trimming took 5 bases from V and 6 from J; bases not matched to a gene: 4. The CDR3 covers 14 residues. Germline V gives CDR1 LNHDA, CDR2 SQIVND (reference sequence). DNA for the CDR3: TGTGCCAGTAGTTCCGGACAGGCTAATTCACCCCTCCACTTT. Protein: CASSSGQANSPLHF.

This chain uses TRBV23-1 with TRBJ1-5, with D perhaps matching TRBD1 (5 bases). Being an ORF, TRBV23-1 has a function that is uncertain. Trimming cost V 0 bases and J 5 bases, with 17 bases left between them. CDR3 size: 17 residues. The CDR3 DNA follows: TGCGCCAGCAGTCAATCATTTGAGGGACGGAGGGATCAGCCCCAGCATTTT. Its translation is CASSQSFEGRRDQPQHF.

The chain uses TRBV14 and TRBJ1-1, with a weak D call TRBD1 (6 bases). Germline assignment: CDR1 SGHDN and CDR2 FVKESK. The V end was cut by 4 bases, the J end by 11 bases, with 17 bases between. The CDR3 covers 13 residues. The CDR3 coding sequence is TGTGCCAGCAGCCCCCGGACAGTCGGTGAGGCTTTCTTT. Protein product: CASSPRTVGEAFF.

The chain joins TRBV30 to TRBJ1-1, with 10 positions matching TRBD1. Germline loops: CDR1 GTSNPN, CDR2 SVGIG (reference sequence). Trimming at V came to 5 bases and at J to 6 bases, leaving 6 bases not matched to a gene. The CDR3 spans 13 residues. The CDR3 DNA reads as TGTGCCTGGCAGGGACAGGGGTTTTCTGAAGCTTTCTTT. Amino acid sequence: CAWQGQGFSEAFF.

J is TRBJ1-1 and V is TRBV30; D perhaps matches TRBD1 (5 bases). Trimming removed 2 bases from V and 5 bases from J, with 15 bases in between. The CDR3 extends over 14 amino acids. Looked up from germline, CDR1 is GTSNPN and CDR2 is SVGIG (reference sequence). This chain's CDR3 is CAWSIIKGWTEAFF. The CDR3 nucleotides are TGTGCCTGGAGTATAATAAAGGGGTGGACTGAAGCTTTCTTT.

The V call is TRBV9, the J call TRBJ2-6; D unresolved. CDR3 length: 14 amino acids. Looked up from germline, CDR1 is SGDLS and CDR2 is YYNGEE. The germline V and J ends were trimmed by 6 bases and 0 bases, with 7 bases remaining between them. CDR3 in amino acids: CASNTVSGANVLTF. The CDR3 nucleotides are TGTGCCAGCAACACAGTCTCTGGGGCCAACGTCCTGACTTTC. Full variable domain (rest looked up from reference TRBV9 and TRBJ2-6): DSGVTQTPKHLITATGQRVTLRCSPRSGDLSVYWYQQSLDQGLQFLIQYYNGEERAKGNILERFSAQQFPDLHSELNLSSLELGDSALYFCASNTVSGANVLTFGAGSRLTVL.